This T cell receptor beta chain is from a study of blood T cell repertoires in COVID-19. Study summary: Acute and convalescent COVID-19 samples came from the United States, Italy and Spain. From T cells, B-cell-depleted T cells, or PBMCs came the material, which was cDNA or gDNA.

Trimming cost V 5 bases and J 15 bases; bases outside gene matches: 10. The V gene's germline CDR1 is MNHEY and CDR2 SVGAGI. The CDR3 is 12 residues long. In the authors' methods: Scientists estimated how many nucleated cells there were by amplifying reference gene primers. Measured with immunoSEQ multiplex PCR; TCRdb has only the in-frame clones, and not every one. That table is the source of V, J and clone size, and D and trimming were worked out from the DNA. The sample holds 200,000 to 250,000 clones, more than 75% seen once. The sequencing input was peripheral blood. The TCR comes from a middle-aged man with acute or convalescent COVID-19. The chain combines TRBV6-5 with TRBJ2-1, with 7 bases lining up with TRBD1. DNA for the CDR3: TGTGCCAGCAGTCCCGCCGGGACAGCTTTGTTCTTC. It is translated as CASSPAGTALFF.